Below are 8 T cell receptor beta chains sequenced from a single sample in a study of T cell responses to AZD1222 COVID-19 vaccine. Produced via immunoSEQ multiplex PCR; TCRdb's table is partial and in-frame only. The table shows roughly 100,000 clones, with 75% to 90% occurring only once. The sample here was peripheral blood, taken on day 0 of AZD1222 vaccination. Source of these receptors: an adult in good health.

The rearrangement joins TRBV3-1 (or the pseudogene TRBV3-2) to TRBJ2-3, with a possible D match to TRBD2 (5 bases). The CDR3 extends over 14 amino acids. Trimming stripped 6 bases from V and 0 bases from J, with 10 bases between. Per the germline V gene, CDR1 is LGHDT and CDR2 is YNNKEL (reference sequence). In DNA, the CDR3 is TGTGCCAGCAGTTATTGGGAGAGCACAGATACGCAGTATTTT. It is translated as CASSYWESTDTQYF.

V is TRBV18 and J is TRBJ2-1; 8 bases agree with TRBD2. The germline V gene has CDR1 KGHSH and CDR2 LQKENI. The CDR3 is 15 amino acids. V was clipped by 3 bases and J by 0 bases; unmatched bases: 1. The CDR3 loop reads CASSPGGVSYNEQFF. The CDR3 DNA reads TGTGCCAGCTCACCCGGGGGGGTCTCCTACAATGAGCAGTTCTTC.

V usage is TRBV4-2 and J usage is TRBJ2-7; 9 bases map to TRBD1. After removal of 4 bases from V and 5 bases from J, the junction contained 9 bases not matched to a gene. The CDR3 has 15 residues. The germline V gene encodes CDR1 LGHNA and CDR2 YNFKEQ. The CDR3 protein is CASSRPGQGLHEQYF. CDR3 nucleotide sequence: TGTGCCAGCAGCCGACCGGGACAGGGTCTCCACGAGCAGTACTTC.

The chain is built from TRBV7-2 and TRBJ2-5; possible D gene TRBD1, 6 bases. Germline CDR1 is SGHTA and CDR2 is FQGNSA. The V end lost 4 bases, the J end lost 4 bases, and 10 bases lay between the germline ends. The CDR3 runs 13 residues. CDR3 sequence: CASSSTGRETQYF. The CDR3 region has the DNA TGTGCCAGCAGCTCCACAGGGAGAGAGACCCAGTACTTC.

The rearrangement uses TRBV7-2 and TRBJ1-5; D not resolved. Trimming removed 5 bases at V and 3 bases at J, with 11 bases between. Germline loops: CDR1 SGHTA, CDR2 FQGNSA. The CDR3 contains 14 residues. The CDR3 DNA reads as TGTGCCAGCAGCCCTCAATCCCTCAATCAGCCCCAGCATTTT. As protein: CASSPQSLNQPQHF.

The gene calls are TRBV19 and TRBJ2-7; possible D gene TRBD1, 6 bases. CDR1 is LNHDA and CDR2 is SQIVND in the germline V gene (reference sequence). The ends were cut back, 7 bases at V and 2 bases at J, with 15 bases in the middle. This CDR3 has 14 residues. DNA for the CDR3: TGTGCCAGTACCCCGGGACACTCCACCTACGAGCAGTACTTC. Protein: CASTPGHSTYEQYF.

The genes are TRBV6-2 or TRBV6-3 and TRBJ2-1; D perhaps matches TRBD1 (6 bases). Germline loops: CDR1 MNHEY, CDR2 SVGEGT. Trimming removed 6 bases at V and 6 bases at J, with 18 bases between. The length of the CDR3 is 15 residues. CDR3 sequence: CASSSLWGQPNEQFF. The CDR3, as DNA: TGTGCCAGCAGCTCACTTTGGGGACAACCCAATGAGCAGTTCTTC.

The chain recombines TRBV19 with TRBJ1-5; D is possibly TRBD1 (6 bases). Germline loops: CDR1 LNHDA, CDR2 SQIVND (reference sequence). The V end was cut by 6 bases, the J end by 5 bases, with 20 bases between. The CDR3 runs 16 residues. The CDR3 region is CASSQRRGRGDQPQHF. CDR3 DNA sequence: TGTGCCAGTAGCCAAAGGCGGGGGCGCGGGGATCAGCCCCAGCATTTT.